The clone carrying this TCR beta chain was observed a single time. The data were produced by immunoSEQ multiplex PCR, yet TCRdb's version contains in-frame clones alone and is incomplete. The table shows tens of thousands of clones, with around 88% occurring only once. The sample comes from a study of T cells in narcolepsy. This CDR3 region has 13 residues. V was clipped by 10 bases and J by 8 bases; unmatched bases: 10. Per the germline V gene, CDR1 is ENHRY and CDR2 is SYGVKD. Sequencing was carried out using CD45RA- memory CD4+ T cells from PBMCs. V gene TRBV10-3 combines with J gene TRBJ1-4; 7 bases line up with TRBD1. The receptor was derived from a human donor with narcolepsy. DNA of the CDR3: TGTGCCACGGGCGACAGGGATAGGGAAAAACTGTTTTTT. It codes for CATGDRDREKLFF.